This T cell receptor beta chain was recovered during a study of beta chain features in type 1 diabetes. Notes on the study in general: Here, the possible influence of HLA type (on TCRB rearrangement) remained unresolved.

Germline V gene lookup returns CDR1 SEHNR and CDR2 FQNEAQ (reference sequence). The J segment lost 1 base and the V segment lost 5 bases, leaving 5 bases of the junction unmatched. The CDR3 sequence is 15 residues long. In this sample, this clone turned up many times. As yet, its antigen is unknown. Purity exceeded 98% in all sorted populations. Isolated RNA was reverse transcribed in full, so expressed TCRB transcripts were sequenced. Repertoires were generated with immunoSEQ multiplex PCR, while TCRdb's copy carries only in-frame clones and drops some. This table has 300,000 to 400,000 clones, about 12% appearing once.

The sequencing sample was made of naive CD4+ T cells from blood. The TCR sequence derives from a man aged 18 to 30 in good health. The rearrangement joins TRBV7-9 to TRBJ2-1; 7 nucleotides agree with TRBD1. The CDR3 DNA follows: TGTGCCAGCAGCCGGGACAGCCAGTCCTACAATGAGCAGTTCTTC. It translates to CASSRDSQSYNEQFF.